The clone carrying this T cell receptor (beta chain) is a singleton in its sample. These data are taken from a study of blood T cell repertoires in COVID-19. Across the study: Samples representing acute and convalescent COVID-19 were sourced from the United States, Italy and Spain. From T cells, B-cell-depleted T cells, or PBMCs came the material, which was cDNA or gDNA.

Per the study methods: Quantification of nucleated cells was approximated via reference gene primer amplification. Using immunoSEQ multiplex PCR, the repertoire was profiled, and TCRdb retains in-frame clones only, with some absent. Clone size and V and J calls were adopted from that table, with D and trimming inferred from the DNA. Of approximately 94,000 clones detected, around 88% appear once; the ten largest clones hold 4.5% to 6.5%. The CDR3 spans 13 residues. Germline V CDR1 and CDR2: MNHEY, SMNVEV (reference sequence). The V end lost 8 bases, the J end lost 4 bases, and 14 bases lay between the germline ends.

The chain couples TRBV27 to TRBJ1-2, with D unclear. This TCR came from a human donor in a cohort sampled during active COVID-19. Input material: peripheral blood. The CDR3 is CASAPGGPYGYTF. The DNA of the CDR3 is TGTGCCAGCGCCCCCGGCGGTCCCTATGGCTACACCTTC.